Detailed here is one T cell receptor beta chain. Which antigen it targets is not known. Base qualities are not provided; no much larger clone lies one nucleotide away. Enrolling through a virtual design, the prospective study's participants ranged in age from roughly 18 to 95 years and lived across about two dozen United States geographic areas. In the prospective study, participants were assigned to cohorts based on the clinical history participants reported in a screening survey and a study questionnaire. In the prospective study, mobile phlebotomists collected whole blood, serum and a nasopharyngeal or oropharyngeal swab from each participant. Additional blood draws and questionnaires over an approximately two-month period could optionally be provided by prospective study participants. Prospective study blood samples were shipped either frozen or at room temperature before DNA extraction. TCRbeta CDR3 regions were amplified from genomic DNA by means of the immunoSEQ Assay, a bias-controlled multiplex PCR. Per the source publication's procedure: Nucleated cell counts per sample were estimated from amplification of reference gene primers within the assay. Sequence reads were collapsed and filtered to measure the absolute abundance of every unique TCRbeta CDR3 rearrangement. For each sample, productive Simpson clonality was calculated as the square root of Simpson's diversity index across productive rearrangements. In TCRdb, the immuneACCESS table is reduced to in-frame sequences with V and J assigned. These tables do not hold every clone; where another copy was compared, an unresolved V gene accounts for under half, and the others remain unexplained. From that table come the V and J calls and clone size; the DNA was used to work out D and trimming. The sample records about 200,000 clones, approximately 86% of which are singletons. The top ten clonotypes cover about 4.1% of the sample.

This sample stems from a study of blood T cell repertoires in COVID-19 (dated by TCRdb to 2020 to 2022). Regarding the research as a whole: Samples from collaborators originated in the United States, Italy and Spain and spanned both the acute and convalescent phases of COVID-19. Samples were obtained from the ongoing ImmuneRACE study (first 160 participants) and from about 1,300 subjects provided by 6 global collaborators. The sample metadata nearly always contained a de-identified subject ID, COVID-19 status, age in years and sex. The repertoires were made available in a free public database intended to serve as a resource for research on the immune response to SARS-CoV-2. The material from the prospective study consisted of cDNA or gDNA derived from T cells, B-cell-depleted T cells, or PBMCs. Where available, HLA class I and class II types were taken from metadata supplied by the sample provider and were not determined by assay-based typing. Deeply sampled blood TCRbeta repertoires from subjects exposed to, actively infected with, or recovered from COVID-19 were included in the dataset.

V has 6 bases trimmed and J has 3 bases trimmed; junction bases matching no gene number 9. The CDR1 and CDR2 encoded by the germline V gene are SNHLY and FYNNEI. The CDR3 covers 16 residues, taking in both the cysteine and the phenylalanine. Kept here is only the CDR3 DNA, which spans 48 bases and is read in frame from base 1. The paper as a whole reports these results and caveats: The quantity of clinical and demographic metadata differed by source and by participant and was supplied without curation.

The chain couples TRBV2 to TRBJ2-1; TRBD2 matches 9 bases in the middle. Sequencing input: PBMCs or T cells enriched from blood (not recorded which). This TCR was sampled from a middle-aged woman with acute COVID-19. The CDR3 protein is CASSRSSGGYYNEQFF. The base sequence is TGTGCCAGCAGCCGTAGTAGCGGGGGTTACTACAATGAGCAGTTCTTC.